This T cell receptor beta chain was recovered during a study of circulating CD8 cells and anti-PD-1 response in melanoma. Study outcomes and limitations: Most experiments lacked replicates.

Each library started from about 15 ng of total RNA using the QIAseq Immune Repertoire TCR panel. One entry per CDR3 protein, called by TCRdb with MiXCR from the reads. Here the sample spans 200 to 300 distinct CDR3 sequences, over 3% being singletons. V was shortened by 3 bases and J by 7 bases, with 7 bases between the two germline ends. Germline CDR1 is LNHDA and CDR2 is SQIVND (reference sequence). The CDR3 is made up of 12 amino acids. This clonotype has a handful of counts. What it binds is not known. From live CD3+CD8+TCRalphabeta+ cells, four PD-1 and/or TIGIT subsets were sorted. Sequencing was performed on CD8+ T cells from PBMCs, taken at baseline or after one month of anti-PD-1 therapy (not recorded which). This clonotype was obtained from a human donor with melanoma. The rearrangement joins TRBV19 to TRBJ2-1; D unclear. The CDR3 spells CASSMGWNEQFF. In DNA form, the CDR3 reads TGTGCCAGTAGTATGGGCTGGAATGAGCAGTTCTTC.